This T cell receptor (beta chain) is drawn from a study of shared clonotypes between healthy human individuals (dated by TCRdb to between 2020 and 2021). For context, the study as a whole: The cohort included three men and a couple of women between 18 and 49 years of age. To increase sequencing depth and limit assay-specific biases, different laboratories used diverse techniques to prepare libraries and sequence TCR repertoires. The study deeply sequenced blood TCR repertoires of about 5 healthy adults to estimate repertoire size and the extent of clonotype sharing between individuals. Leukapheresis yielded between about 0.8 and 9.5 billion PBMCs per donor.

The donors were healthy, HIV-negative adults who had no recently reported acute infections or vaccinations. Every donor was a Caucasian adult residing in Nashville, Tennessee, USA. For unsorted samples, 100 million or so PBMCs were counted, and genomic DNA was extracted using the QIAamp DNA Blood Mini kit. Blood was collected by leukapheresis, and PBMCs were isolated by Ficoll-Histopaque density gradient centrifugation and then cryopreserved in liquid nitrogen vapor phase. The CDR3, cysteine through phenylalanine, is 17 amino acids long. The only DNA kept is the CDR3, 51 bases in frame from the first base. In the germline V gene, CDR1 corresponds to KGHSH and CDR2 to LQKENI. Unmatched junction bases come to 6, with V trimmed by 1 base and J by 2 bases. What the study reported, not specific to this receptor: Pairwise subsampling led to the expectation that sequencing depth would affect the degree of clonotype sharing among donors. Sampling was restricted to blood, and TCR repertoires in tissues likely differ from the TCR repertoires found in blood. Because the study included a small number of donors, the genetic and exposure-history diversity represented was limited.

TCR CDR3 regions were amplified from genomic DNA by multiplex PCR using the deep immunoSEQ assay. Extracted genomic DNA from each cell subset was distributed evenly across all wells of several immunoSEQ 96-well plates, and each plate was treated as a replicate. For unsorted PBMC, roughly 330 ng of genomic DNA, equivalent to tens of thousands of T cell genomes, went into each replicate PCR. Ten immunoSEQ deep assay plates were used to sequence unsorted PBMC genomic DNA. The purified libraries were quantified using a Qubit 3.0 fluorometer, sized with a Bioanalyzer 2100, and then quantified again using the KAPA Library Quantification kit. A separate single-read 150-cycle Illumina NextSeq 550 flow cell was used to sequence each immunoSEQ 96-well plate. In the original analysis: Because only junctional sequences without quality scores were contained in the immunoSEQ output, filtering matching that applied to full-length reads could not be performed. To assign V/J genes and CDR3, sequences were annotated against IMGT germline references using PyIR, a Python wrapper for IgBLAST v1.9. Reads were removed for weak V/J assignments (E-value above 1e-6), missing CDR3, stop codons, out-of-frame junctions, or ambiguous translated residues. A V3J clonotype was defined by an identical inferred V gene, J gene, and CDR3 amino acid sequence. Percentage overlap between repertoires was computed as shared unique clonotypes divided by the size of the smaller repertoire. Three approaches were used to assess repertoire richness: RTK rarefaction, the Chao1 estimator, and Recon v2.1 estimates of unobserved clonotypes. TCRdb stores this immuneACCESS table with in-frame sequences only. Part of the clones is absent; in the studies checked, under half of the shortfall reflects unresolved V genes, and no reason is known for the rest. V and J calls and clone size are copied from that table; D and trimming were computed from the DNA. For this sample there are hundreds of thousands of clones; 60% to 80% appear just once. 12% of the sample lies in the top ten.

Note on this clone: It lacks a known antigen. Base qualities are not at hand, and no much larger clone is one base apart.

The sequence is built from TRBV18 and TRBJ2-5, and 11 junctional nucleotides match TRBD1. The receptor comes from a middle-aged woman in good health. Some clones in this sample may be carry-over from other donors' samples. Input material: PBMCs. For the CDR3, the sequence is CASSPLPGTGGQETQYF. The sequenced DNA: TGTGCCAGCTCACCACTACCGGGGACAGGGGGGCAAGAGACCCAGTACTTC.